One sample yielded the 32 T cell receptor beta chains listed below, sequenced in a study of blood T cell repertoires in COVID-19. Some clones are missing from TCRdb's copy, which holds only in-frame ones; the method was immunoSEQ multiplex PCR. The top ten clones hold approximately 8.1% of a sample with about 200,000 clones, about 90% of them seen once. The sequenced sample consisted of PBMCs or T cells enriched from blood (not recorded which). The receptors stem from a young woman who had recovered from COVID-19.

The V and J genes are TRBV28 and TRBJ2-2, with D perhaps matching TRBD1 (5 bases). The CDR3 consists of 13 residues. Germline V gives CDR1 MDHEN, CDR2 SYDVKM. V was trimmed by 5 bases and J by 6 bases, leaving 10 bases between them. The CDR3 here is CASSQTAPGELFF. DNA of the CDR3: TGTGCCAGCAGTCAGACAGCCCCCGGGGAGCTGTTTTTT.

The chain is built from TRBV2 and TRBJ2-5; tentatively, D is TRBD1 (8 bases). The germline V and J ends were trimmed by 7 bases and 4 bases, with 16 bases remaining between them. The CDR3 loop spans 14 amino acids. Germline CDR1 SNHLY, CDR2 FYNNEI. The CDR3 protein is CASKRDRQLETQYF. For the CDR3, the DNA is TGTGCCAGCAAGCGGGACAGGCAATTAGAGACCCAGTACTTC.

This clone came up once. The genes are TRBV13 and TRBJ1-1, with 7 nucleotides matching TRBD1. The V gene's germline CDR1 is PRHDT and CDR2 FYEKMQ (reference sequence). This CDR3 contains 16 residues. J gave up 4 bases and V 1 base, and 9 bases lay outside the gene matches. In nucleotides, the CDR3 is TGTGCCAGCAGCTTAGAAGGGGACAGCCTTTCCACTGAAGCTTTCTTT. This codes for CASSLEGDSLSTEAFF.

The rearrangement uses TRBV24-1 and TRBJ1-6, with 7 bases lining up with TRBD1. CDR1 and CDR2 from the germline V gene are KGHDR and SFDVKD. The V gene end was trimmed by 10 bases and the J gene end by 5 bases; junction bases not matched to a gene: 7. This CDR3 has 14 residues. The CDR3 DNA sequence: TGTGCCACTCGGGACAGTCCAAATAATTCACCCCTCCACTTT. This sequence encodes CATRDSPNNSPLHF.

The sample holds one count of this clone. The CDR3, as DNA: TGTGCCAGCAGCCCGGGGGGCAGTTCGTATAATTCACCCCTCCACTTT. Protein: CASSPGGSSYNSPLHF. The V call is TRBV11-2, the J call TRBJ1-6, with a weak D call TRBD1 (6 bases). This CDR3 contains 16 residues. Germline-derived CDR1 and CDR2 are SGHAT and FQNNGV. V shed 5 bases and J shed 4 bases, with 15 bases lying between them.

J is TRBJ2-7 and V is TRBV20-1; TRBD1 agrees at 8 bases. The trim removed 3 bases at V and 6 bases at J, leaving 10 bases unmatched. Germline values: CDR1 DFQATT, CDR2 SNEGSKA (reference sequence). The CDR3 has 14 residues. CDR3: CSASWTGQGPEQYF. The CDR3 nucleotides are TGCAGTGCTAGTTGGACCGGACAGGGTCCCGAGCAGTACTTC.

The chain combines TRBV2 with TRBJ1-3; D remains ambiguous. Trimming left V 3 bases short and J 4 bases short, with 7 bases between. CDR3 length: 13 residues. Germline V CDR1 and CDR2: SNHLY, FYNNEI. The CDR3 here is CASSEAPGNTIYF. In DNA, the CDR3 is TGTGCCAGCAGTGAGGCTCCGGGAAACACCATATATTTT.

The chain links TRBV6-4 to TRBJ1-1; TRBD1 matches at 12 bases. The CDR3 covers 18 residues. Per germline, CDR1 MRHNA and CDR2 SNTAGT. Trimming at V came to 4 bases and at J to 5 bases, leaving 14 bases not matched to a gene. The DNA of the CDR3 is TGTGCCAGCAGTGTAAGTTGGGGACAGGGGGCTGGAGGGACTGAAGCTTTCTTT. Its translation: CASSVSWGQGAGGTEAFF.

This clone was detected once. V and J are TRBV2 and TRBJ1-1; D gene uncertain. Germline CDR1 is SNHLY and CDR2 is FYNNEI. The CDR3 contains 14 residues. The V and J ends lost 2 bases and 3 bases respectively, with 10 bases between them. Here the CDR3 DNA reads TGTGCCAGCAGTGAATTCTCGAGGGACACTGAAGCTTTCTTT. Residues: CASSEFSRDTEAFF.

This clone was detected once. V and J are TRBV7-8 and TRBJ2-2; possibly TRBD1 for D (5 bases). The CDR3 is 15 amino acids. Trimming removed 2 bases from V and 0 bases from J, with 7 bases in between. Germline lookup yields CDR1 SGHVS and CDR2 FQNEAQ. The CDR3 nucleotides read TGTGCCAGCAGCTTATCGACAGCGAACACCGGGGAGCTGTTTTTT. It encodes CASSLSTANTGELFF.

A remark on this clone: The sample contains more than one DNA sequence encoding this CDR3. This chain joins TRBV30 and TRBJ2-7, with a weak D call TRBD2 (5 bases). Trimming removed 0 bases at V and 4 bases at J, with 7 bases between. Germline-derived CDR1 and CDR2 are GTSNPN and SVGIG (reference sequence). The CDR3 runs 12 residues. The CDR3 DNA reads as TGTGCCTGGAGTGTTGGAGGATACGAGCAGTACTTC. It is translated as CAWSVGGYEQYF.

The rearrangement links TRBV15 to TRBJ2-5, with 7 bases that match TRBD2. This CDR3 region has 16 residues. The germline CDR1 and CDR2 sequences are LNHNV and YYDKDF (reference sequence). V lost 3 bases and J lost 3; bases outside the gene matches: 10. The CDR3 loop reads CATSSRLVAGEETQYF. The CDR3, as DNA: TGTGCCACCAGCAGCCGGCTGGTAGCGGGTGAAGAGACCCAGTACTTC.

V and J are TRBV11-1 and TRBJ1-4; the D gene is possibly TRBD1 (6 bases). This CDR3 is built from 14 residues. Trimming removed 2 bases at V and 6 bases at J, with 10 bases between. Germline CDR1 is SGHAT and CDR2 is FQDESV (reference sequence). The CDR3 DNA reads TGTGCCAGCAGCTTACAGGGGAGAGATGAAAAACTGTTTTTT. It yields the protein CASSLQGRDEKLFF.

Details on this clone: The junction departs from germline at one end; a sequencing error may be responsible. The chain recombines TRBV29-1 with TRBJ2-7; no reliable D call. This CDR3 contains 12 residues. CDR1 is SQVTM, CDR2 ANQGSEA, per germline. The chain's CDR3 is CSVEPSSSEQYF. The CDR3 DNA reads TGCAGCGTTGAACCGTCGTCCTCCGAGCAGTACTTC.

The V and J genes are TRBV28 and TRBJ1-5; a possible D gene is TRBD1 (6 bases). Germline loops: CDR1 MDHEN, CDR2 SYDVKM. Between the trimmed V and J ends, which lost 7 bases and 5 bases, there was a span of 18 bases. The CDR3 runs to 15 residues. The CDR3 DNA follows: TGTGCCAGCATCGCCGGGGGGCAGGGAGATCAGCCCCAGCATTTT. This translates into CASIAGGQGDQPQHF.

The rearrangement links TRBV7-8 to TRBJ2-3, with no clear D. The CDR3 is 15 residues long. The V gene lost 4 bases and the J gene lost 0 bases, with 11 bases spanning the gap. Per germline, CDR1 SGHVS and CDR2 FQNEAQ. CDR3 bases: TGTGCCAGCAGCTCGCGTCGGGTTAGCACAGATACGCAGTATTTT. This codes for CASSSRRVSTDTQYF.

This clone was counted once. The rearrangement links TRBV28 to TRBJ1-1, with D possibly being TRBD1 (5 bases). The CDR3 totals 15 residues. Trimming shortened V by 3 bases and J by 4 bases, and 15 bases separated the two germline ends. The germline V gene has CDR1 MDHEN and CDR2 SYDVKM. This CDR3 reads CASSLGGILFTEAFF. The CDR3 DNA sequence: TGTGCCAGCAGTTTGGGGGGGATCTTGTTCACTGAAGCTTTCTTT.

This sequence joins TRBV11-2 and TRBJ2-5; 11 bases fit TRBD2. This CDR3 region has 14 residues. CDR1 is SGHAT and CDR2 is FQNNGV in the germline V gene. Trimming cost V 3 bases and J 3 bases; bases outside gene matches: 0. The CDR3 sequence is CASSLGLAEETQYF. Here the CDR3 DNA reads TGTGCCAGCAGCTTGGGACTAGCGGAAGAGACCCAGTACTTC.

This chain joins TRBV11-2 and TRBJ2-5, with TRBD2 matching over 9 bases. CDR1 SGHAT and CDR2 FQNNGV come from the germline V gene. V gave up 5 bases and J gave up 0 bases; unmatched junction bases: 13. The CDR3 sequence is 18 residues long. DNA for the CDR3: TGTGCCAGCAGCCCCCCCGGTAGCGGGGGCTGGTACCAAGAGACCCAGTACTTC. Amino acids: CASSPPGSGGWYQETQYF.

V and J are TRBV29-1 and TRBJ2-5; a possible D gene is TRBD1 (6 bases). V lost 4 bases to trimming and J lost 0 bases, with 9 bases between them. The CDR3 totals 13 residues. Germline V gene lookup returns CDR1 SQVTM and CDR2 ANQGSEA. CDR3 loop: CSVADSNQETQYF. The CDR3, as DNA: TGCAGCGTTGCGGACAGCAACCAAGAGACCCAGTACTTC.

This sequence joins TRBV5-1 and TRBJ2-1; TRBD2 matches at 9 bases. The CDR3 covers 14 residues. The V segment lost 4 bases and the J segment 6 bases; nucleotides outside the gene matches: 5. Per germline, CDR1 SGHRS and CDR2 YFSETQ. The CDR3 loop is CASSGGLATNEQFF. For the CDR3, the DNA is TGCGCCAGCAGCGGCGGACTAGCGACCAATGAGCAGTTCTTC. Complete variable domain (other parts from reference TRBV5-1 and TRBJ2-1): KAGVTQTPRYLIKTRGQQVTLSCSPISGHRSVSWYQQTPGQGLQFLFEYFSETQRNKGNFPGRFSGRQFSNSRSEMNVSTLELGDSALYLCASSGGLATNEQFFGPGTRLTVL.

The rearrangement links TRBV7-9 to TRBJ1-2; 11 bases line up with TRBD1. The CDR3 is 16 amino acids. The germline V gene encodes CDR1 SEHNR and CDR2 FQNEAQ (reference sequence). V dropped 4 bases and J dropped 6; count of bases not matched to a gene: 10. CDR3 sequence (DNA): TGTGCCAGCAGCTCAGGGCGAGGACAGGGGGCTGATGGCTACACCTTC. Protein: CASSSGRGQGADGYTF.

The rearrangement joins TRBV5-1 to TRBJ2-1; a possible D gene is TRBD1 (6 bases). The V gene's germline CDR1 is SGHRS and CDR2 YFSETQ. Trimming took 0 bases from V and 4 from J, leaving 8 bases between them. The CDR3 is made up of 14 amino acids. CDR3 bases: TGCGCCAGCAGCTTGGAAGGGGGTTACAATGAGCAGTTCTTC. Translation: CASSLEGGYNEQFF.

This chain links TRBV9 with TRBJ1-4; D is possibly TRBD1 (6 bases). The CDR3 contains 15 residues. Germline CDR1 reads SGDLS; CDR2 reads YYNGEE. V shed 4 bases and J shed 4 bases, with 14 bases lying between them. The CDR3 DNA sequence: TGTGCCAGCAGCCCCCAGGGGAAACTTAATGAAAAACTGTTTTTT. It encodes CASSPQGKLNEKLFF.

This chain links TRBV5-1 with TRBJ2-7; TRBD2 agrees at 8 bases. The V gene's germline CDR1 is SGHRS and CDR2 YFSETQ. CDR3 length: 14 amino acids. With 1 base clipped from V and 2 bases from J, the junction kept 2 bases outside the gene matches. The CDR3 loop is CASSLTSGPYEQYF. As DNA, the CDR3 is TGCGCCAGCAGCTTGACTAGCGGCCCCTACGAGCAGTACTTC.

The chain joins TRBV4-1 to TRBJ2-1; 7 nucleotides agree with TRBD2. The V gene's germline CDR1 is MGHRA and CDR2 YSYEKL. After removal of 3 bases from V and 1 base from J, the junction contained 9 bases not matched to a gene. The CDR3 length is 17 residues. CDR3 sequence reads: CASSQGGASGSYNEQFF. Written as DNA, the CDR3 is TGCGCCAGCAGCCAGGGTGGGGCTAGCGGATCCTACAATGAGCAGTTCTTC.

The chain carries TRBV19 and TRBJ1-2; 7 bases align to TRBD1. The CDR3 contains 15 residues. Per the germline V gene, CDR1 is LNHDA and CDR2 is SQIVND (reference sequence). V was clipped by 5 bases and J by 2 bases; unmatched bases: 8. The CDR3 nucleotides are TGTGCCAGTAGTGTCACGACGACAGGGAACTATGGCTACACCTTC. As protein: CASSVTTTGNYGYTF.

The chain recombines TRBV10-3 with TRBJ2-7; weak D call: TRBD2 (5 bases). Germline loops: CDR1 ENHRY, CDR2 SYGVKD. The CDR3 contains 13 residues. V shed 4 bases and J shed 4 bases, with 11 bases lying between them. CDR3 loop: CAISAPDLYEQYF. The CDR3 DNA is TGTGCCATCAGTGCCCCGGACTTGTACGAGCAGTACTTC.

This clone was recorded only once. This chain connects TRBV24-1 to TRBJ1-2; TRBD1 is a possible D gene (5 bases). This CDR3 is 15 amino acids long. V was pared by 2 bases and J by 2 bases, with 11 bases between. Germline-derived CDR1 and CDR2 are KGHDR and SFDVKD. This chain's CDR3 is CATSDWTGGNYGYTF. CDR3 in DNA: TGTGCCACCAGTGATTGGACGGGGGGGAACTATGGCTACACCTTC.

This clone is a singleton in its sample. This sequence joins TRBV27 and TRBJ2-3; 7 bases fit TRBD2. V was pared by 3 bases and J by 5 bases, with 5 bases of the junction left unmatched. Germline V gene sequence: CDR1 MNHEY, CDR2 SMNVEV (reference sequence). The CDR3 sequence is 14 residues long. CDR3: CASSLWASGDTQYF. The CDR3 DNA is TGTGCCAGCAGTTTGTGGGCTAGCGGAGATACGCAGTATTTT.

The rearrangement uses TRBV14 and TRBJ2-5, with TRBD2 matching 8 bases. V lost 3 bases and J lost 5; bases outside the gene matches: 11. Germline values: CDR1 SGHDN, CDR2 FVKESK. This CDR3 region has 16 residues. CDR3: CASSHGGVGRGETQYF. The CDR3 bases are TGTGCCAGCAGCCACGGGGGGGTTGGCAGAGGGGAGACCCAGTACTTC.

This chain joins TRBV6-4 and TRBJ1-5, with D tentatively TRBD1 (5 bases). The germline V gene has CDR1 MRHNA and CDR2 SNTAGT. The CDR3 runs 13 residues. Trimming pared 3 bases from V and 4 bases from J, leaving 7 bases between. The CDR3 spells CASSETENQPQHF. CDR3 bases: TGTGCCAGCAGTGAGACAGAAAATCAGCCCCAGCATTTT.